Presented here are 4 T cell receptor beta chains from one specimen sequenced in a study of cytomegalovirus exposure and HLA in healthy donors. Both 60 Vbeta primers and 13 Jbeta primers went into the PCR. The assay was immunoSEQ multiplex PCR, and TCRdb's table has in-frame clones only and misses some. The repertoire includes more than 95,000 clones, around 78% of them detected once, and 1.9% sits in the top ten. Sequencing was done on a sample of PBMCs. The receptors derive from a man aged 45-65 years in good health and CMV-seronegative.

Here the CDR3 DNA reads TGCAGCGTTGTGACAGCGTATACGCAGTATTTT. It is translated as CSVVTAYTQYF. The chain joins TRBV29-1 to TRBJ2-3, with D tentatively TRBD1 (5 bases). The V gene's germline CDR1 is SQVTM and CDR2 ANQGSEA. Trimming shortened V by 4 bases and J by 7 bases, and 9 bases separated the two germline ends. The CDR3 totals 11 residues.

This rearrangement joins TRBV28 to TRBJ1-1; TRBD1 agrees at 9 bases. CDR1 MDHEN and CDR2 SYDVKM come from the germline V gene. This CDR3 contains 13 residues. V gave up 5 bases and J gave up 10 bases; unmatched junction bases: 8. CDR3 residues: CASSTGGKFGAFF. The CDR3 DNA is TGTGCCAGCAGTACAGGGGGCAAGTTTGGAGCTTTCTTT.

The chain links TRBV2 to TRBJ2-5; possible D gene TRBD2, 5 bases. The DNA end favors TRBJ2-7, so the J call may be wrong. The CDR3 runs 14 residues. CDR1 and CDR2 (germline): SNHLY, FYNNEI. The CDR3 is CASSYRTADYEQYF. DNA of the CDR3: TGTGCCAGCAGCTATCGTACAGCGGACTACGAGCAGTACTTC.

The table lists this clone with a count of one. This chain's CDR3 is CASSLDRGGYNEQFF. The CDR3 nucleotides read TGTGCCAGCAGCTTAGACAGGGGTGGCTACAATGAGCAGTTCTTC. The genes are TRBV11-2 and TRBJ2-1, with D possibly matching TRBD1 (6 bases). V was shortened by 0 bases and J by 3 bases, with 9 bases between the two germline ends. Germline V lookup: CDR1 SGHAT, CDR2 FQNNGV. This CDR3 region has 15 residues.